Listed below are T cell receptor beta chains from one sample, sequenced in a study of T cell changes during pregnancy in multiple sclerosis. Some clones are missing from TCRdb's copy, which holds only in-frame ones; the method was immunoSEQ multiplex PCR. The sample shows 90,000 to 120,000 clones, about 89% of them seen only once. This specimen was peripheral blood, taken after pregnancy. Every receptor here comes from a female donor with multiple sclerosis, enrolled in a pregnancy study. The CDR3 runs from the conserved cysteine through the conserved F or W. Each record gives: D gene, J gene, clone size, V gene, CDR3 DNA, CDR3 protein. The D gene is left open where the match is weak. A row's size may be missing; if present it is once, few, many or a size class.

. | TRBJ2-5 | . | TRBV21-1 | TGTGCCAGCATGGGTACAGAGCAAGAGACCCAGTACTTC | CASMGTEQETQYF
. | TRBJ1-6 | . | TRBV6-5 | TGTGCCAGCAGTTACCGGGACACTTATAATTCACCCCTCCACTTT | CASSYRDTYNSPLHF
. | TRBJ1-4 | . | TRBV5-8 | TGTGCCAGCAGCCCGGACATAGATGAAAAACTGTTTTTT | CASSPDIDEKLFF
. | TRBJ2-1 | . | TRBV27 | TGTGCCAGTAACGCGGGGTGGAACAATGAGCAGTTCTTC | CASNAGWNNEQFF
. | TRBJ2-1 | . | TRBV6-1 | TGTGCCAGCAGTGAAGGGGTCACAGAGGGATATGAGCAGTTCTTC | CASSEGVTEGYEQFF
TRBD1 | TRBJ2-5 | . | TRBV7-2 | TGTGCCAGCAGCTCAGGACAGGGAGGAGAGACCCAGTACTTC | CASSSGQGGETQYF
. | TRBJ1-2 | . | TRBV5-8 | TGTGCCAGCAGCTTGGTGGAGGGCGGCTATGGCTACACCTTC | CASSLVEGGYGYTF
. | TRBJ2-7 | once | TRBV6-5 | TGTGCCAGCAGTCCCCCGGGTGGGGGCCCCCTCGAGCAGTACTTC | CASSPPGGGPLEQYF
. | TRBJ2-1 | . | TRBV19 | TGTGCGTCGCAACAGGGTTACAATGAGCAGTTCTTC | CASQQGYNEQFF
. | TRBJ1-1 | once | TRBV21-1 | TGTGCCAGCAGATCCCGGGGCCGGAGGGGCACTGAAGCTTTCTTT | CASRSRGRRGTEAFF